This entry is about one T cell receptor (beta chain). Its antigen is undetermined. V was trimmed by 3 bases and J by 10 bases, leaving 13 bases between them. From germline, CDR1 is MGHRA and CDR2 YSYEKL. The CDR3 is made up of 13 amino acids. The sample belongs to a study of cytomegalovirus exposure and HLA in healthy donors. The study's findings and limits: HLA allele associations emerged for roughly 17,000 TCR beta sequences in a later analysis, at 0.05 false discovery rate. Reportedly, TCR beta sequences accurately predicted HLA-A and HLA-B alleles in most subjects.

Use of 60 Vbeta and 13 Jbeta primers characterized the PCR. The table came from immunoSEQ multiplex PCR; TCRdb's copy has only in-frame clones and leaves some out. This sample carries about 110,000 clones, over 65% of them seen once, and the ten largest clones take around 15%. The clonotype was recovered from a man under 40 in good health and CMV-seropositive. The sequencing input was PBMCs. The chain uses TRBV4-1 and TRBJ2-1; TRBD1 might be the D (7 bases). CDR3 amino acids: CASSQEGAKEQFF. As DNA, the CDR3 is TGCGCCAGCAGCCAGGAGGGGGCGAAGGAGCAGTTCTTC.